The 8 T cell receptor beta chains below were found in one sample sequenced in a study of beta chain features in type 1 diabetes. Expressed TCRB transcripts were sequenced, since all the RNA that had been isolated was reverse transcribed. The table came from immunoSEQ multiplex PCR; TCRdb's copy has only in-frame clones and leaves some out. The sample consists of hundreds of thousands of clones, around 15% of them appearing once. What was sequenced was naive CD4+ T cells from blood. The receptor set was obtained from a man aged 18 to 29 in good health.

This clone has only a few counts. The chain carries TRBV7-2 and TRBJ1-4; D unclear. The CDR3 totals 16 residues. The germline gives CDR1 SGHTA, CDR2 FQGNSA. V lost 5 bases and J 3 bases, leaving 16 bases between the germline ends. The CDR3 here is CASSANRVTPNEKLFF. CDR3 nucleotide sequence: TGTGCCAGCAGCGCAAACAGAGTAACTCCTAATGAAAAACTGTTTTTT. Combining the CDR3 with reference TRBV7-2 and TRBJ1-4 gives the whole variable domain GAGVSQSPSNKVTEKGKDVELRCDPISGHTALYWYRQSLGQGLEFLIYFQGNSAPDKSGLPSDRFSAERTGGSVSTLTIQRTQQEDSAVYLCASSANRVTPNEKLFFGSGTQLSVL.

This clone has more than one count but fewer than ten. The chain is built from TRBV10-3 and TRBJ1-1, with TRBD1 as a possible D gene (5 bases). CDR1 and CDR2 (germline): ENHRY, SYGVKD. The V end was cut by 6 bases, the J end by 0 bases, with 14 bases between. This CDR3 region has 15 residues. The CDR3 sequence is CAIRGDLNMNTEAFF. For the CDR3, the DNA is TGTGCCATCAGGGGGGACCTAAACATGAACACTGAAGCTTTCTTT.

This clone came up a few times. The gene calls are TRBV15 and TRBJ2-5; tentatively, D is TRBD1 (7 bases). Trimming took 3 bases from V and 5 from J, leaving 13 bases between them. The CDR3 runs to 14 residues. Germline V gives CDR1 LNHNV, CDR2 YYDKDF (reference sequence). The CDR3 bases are TGTGCCACCAGCAGGGAGGGACAGCTGGAGACCCAGTACTTC. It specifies CATSREGQLETQYF. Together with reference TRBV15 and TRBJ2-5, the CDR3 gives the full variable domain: DAMVIQNPRYQVTQFGKPVTLSCSQTLNHNVMYWYQQKSSQAPKLLFHYYDKDFNNEADTPDNFQSRRPNTSFCFLDIRSPGLGDTAMYLCATSREGQLETQYFGPGTRLLVL.

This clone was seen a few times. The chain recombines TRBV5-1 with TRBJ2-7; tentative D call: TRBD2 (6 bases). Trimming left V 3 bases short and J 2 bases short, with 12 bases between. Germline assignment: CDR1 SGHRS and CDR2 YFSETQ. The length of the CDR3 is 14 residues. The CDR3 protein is CASSSGVLPYEQYF. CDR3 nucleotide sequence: TGCGCCAGCAGCTCGGGGGTTCTTCCCTACGAGCAGTACTTC.

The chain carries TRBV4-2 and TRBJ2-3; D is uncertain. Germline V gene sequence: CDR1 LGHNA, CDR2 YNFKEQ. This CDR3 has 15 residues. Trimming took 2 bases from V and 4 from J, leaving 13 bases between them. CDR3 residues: CASSQLDGRPDTQYF. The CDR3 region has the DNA TGTGCCAGCAGCCAACTAGACGGAAGGCCAGATACGCAGTATTTT.

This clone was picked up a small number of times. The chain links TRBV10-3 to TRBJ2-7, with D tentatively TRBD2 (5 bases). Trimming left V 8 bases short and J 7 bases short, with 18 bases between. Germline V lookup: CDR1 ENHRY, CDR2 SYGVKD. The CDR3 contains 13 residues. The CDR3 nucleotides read TGTGCCATCGTTTGGAATCCGGGATCGGAGCAGTACTTC. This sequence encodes CAIVWNPGSEQYF.

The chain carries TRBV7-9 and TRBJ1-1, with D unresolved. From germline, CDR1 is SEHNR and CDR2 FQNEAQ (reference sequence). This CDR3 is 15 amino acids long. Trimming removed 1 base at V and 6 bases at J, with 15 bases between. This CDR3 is CASSLGRVGSAEAFF. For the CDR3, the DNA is TGTGCCAGCAGCTTAGGTCGGGTGGGAAGCGCTGAAGCTTTCTTT.

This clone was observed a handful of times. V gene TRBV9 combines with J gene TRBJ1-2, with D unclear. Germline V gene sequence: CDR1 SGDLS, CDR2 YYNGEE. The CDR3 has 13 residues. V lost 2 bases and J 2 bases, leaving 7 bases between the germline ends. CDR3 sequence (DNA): TGTGCCAGCAGCGTCGTCAGAAACTATGGCTACACCTTC. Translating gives CASSVVRNYGYTF.